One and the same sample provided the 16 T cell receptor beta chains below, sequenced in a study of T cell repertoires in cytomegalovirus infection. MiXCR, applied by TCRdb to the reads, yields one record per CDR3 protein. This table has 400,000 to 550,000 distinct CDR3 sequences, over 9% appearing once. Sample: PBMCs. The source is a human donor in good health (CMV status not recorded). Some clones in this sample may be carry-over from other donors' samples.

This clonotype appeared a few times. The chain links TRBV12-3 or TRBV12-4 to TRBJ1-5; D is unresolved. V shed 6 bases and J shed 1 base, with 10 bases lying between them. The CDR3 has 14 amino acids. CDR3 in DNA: TGTGCCAGCAGCCCTCCCCGGAGCAATCAGCCCCAGCATTTT. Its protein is CASSPPRSNQPQHF.

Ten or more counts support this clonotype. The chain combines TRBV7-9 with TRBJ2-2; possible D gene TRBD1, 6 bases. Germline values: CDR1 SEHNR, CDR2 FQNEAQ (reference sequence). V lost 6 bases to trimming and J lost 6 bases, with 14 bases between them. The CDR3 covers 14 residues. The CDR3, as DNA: TGTGCCAGCAGACATAAATCAGGGGCCGGGGAGCTGTTTTTT. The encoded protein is CASRHKSGAGELFF.

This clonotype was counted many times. The CDR3 DNA is TGCAGCGTTGCAACCGGGACAGGGGTCTACGAGCAGTACTTC. Its protein is CSVATGTGVYEQYF. This chain links TRBV29-1 with TRBJ2-7, with 10 bases lining up with TRBD1. CDR3 size: 14 residues. The V gene's germline CDR1 is SQVTM and CDR2 ANQGSEA. V shed 4 bases and J 3 bases; nucleotides not matched to a gene: 6.

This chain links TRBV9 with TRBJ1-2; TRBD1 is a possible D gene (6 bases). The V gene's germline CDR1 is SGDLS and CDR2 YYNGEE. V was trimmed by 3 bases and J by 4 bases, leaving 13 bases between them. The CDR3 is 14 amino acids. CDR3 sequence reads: CASSESRGTYGYTF. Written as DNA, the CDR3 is TGTGCCAGCAGCGAGAGCAGGGGTACCTATGGCTACACCTTC.

The CDR3 is CASSQGTAGLGETQYF. The CDR3 DNA is TGTGCCAGCAGCCAAGGGACAGCGGGGCTCGGGGAGACCCAGTACTTC. This chain connects TRBV3-1 to TRBJ2-5, with D perhaps TRBD2 (7 bases). V was clipped by 1 base and J by 5 bases, with 17 bases between them. Germline values: CDR1 LGHDT, CDR2 YNNKEL (reference sequence). The CDR3 extends over 16 amino acids.

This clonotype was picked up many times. The CDR3 loop reads CSAAVLAGEQFF. The CDR3 DNA sequence: TGCAGTGCTGCGGTTCTAGCGGGTGAGCAGTTCTTC. The genes are TRBV20-1 and TRBJ2-1, with 8 bases lining up with TRBD2. There are 12 residues in the CDR3. Unmatched junction bases numbered 6, after V lost 5 bases and J lost 9 bases. The germline V gene has CDR1 DFQATT and CDR2 SNEGSKA (reference sequence).

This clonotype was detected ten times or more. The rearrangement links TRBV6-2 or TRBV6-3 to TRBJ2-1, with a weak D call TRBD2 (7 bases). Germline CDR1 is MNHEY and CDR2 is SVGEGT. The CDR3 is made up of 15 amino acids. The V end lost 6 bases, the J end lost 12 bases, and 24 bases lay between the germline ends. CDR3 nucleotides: TGTGCCAGCAGCATGAGTAAGGGGGGGCCTTTGAGGCAGTTCTTC. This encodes CASSMSKGGPLRQFF.

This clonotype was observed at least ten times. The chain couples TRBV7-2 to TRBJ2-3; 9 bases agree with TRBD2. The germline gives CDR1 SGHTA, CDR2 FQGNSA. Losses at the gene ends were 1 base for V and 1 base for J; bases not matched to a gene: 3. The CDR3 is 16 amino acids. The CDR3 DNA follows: TGTGCCAGCAGCTTAGTAGTAGCGGGGGGCACAGATACGCAGTATTTT. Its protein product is CASSLVVAGGTDTQYF.

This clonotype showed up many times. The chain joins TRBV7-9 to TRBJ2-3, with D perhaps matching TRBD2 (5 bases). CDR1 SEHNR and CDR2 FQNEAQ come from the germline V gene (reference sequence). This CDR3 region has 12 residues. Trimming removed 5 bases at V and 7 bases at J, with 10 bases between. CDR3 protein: CASSPPGYTQYF. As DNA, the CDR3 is TGTGCCAGCAGCCCGCCGGGGTATACGCAGTATTTT.

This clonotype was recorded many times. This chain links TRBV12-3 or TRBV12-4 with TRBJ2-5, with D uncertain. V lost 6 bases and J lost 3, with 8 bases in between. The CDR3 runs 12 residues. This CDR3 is CASSSPKETQYF. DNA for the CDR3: TGTGCCAGCAGCTCCCCCAAAGAGACCCAGTACTTC.

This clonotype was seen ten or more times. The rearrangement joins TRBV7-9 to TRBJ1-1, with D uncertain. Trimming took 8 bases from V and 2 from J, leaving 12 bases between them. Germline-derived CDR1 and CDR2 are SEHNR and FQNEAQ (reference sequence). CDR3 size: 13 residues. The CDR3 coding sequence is TGTGCCAGCGCCGTCGGAGGCAACACTGAAGCTTTCTTT. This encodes CASAVGGNTEAFF.

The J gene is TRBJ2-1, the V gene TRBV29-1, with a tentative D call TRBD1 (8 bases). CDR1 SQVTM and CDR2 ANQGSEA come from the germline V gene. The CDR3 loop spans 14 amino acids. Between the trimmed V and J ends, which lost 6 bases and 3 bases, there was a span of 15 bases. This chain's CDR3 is CSVGGTGRYNEQFF. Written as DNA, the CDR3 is TGCAGCGTGGGGGGGACAGGTCGCTACAATGAGCAGTTCTTC.

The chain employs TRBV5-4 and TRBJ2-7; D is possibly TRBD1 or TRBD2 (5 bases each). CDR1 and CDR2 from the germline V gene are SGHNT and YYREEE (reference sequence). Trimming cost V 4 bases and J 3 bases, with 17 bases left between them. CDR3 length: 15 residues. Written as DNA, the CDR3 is TGTGCCAGCAGCGCGACCGGGACGCACTACTACGAGCAGTACTTC. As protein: CASSATGTHYYEQYF. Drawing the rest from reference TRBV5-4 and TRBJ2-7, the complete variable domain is ETGVTQSPTHLIKTRGQQVTLRCSSQSGHNTVSWYQQALGQGPQFIFQYYREEENGRGNFPPRFSGLQFPNYSSELNVNALELDDSALYLCASSATGTHYYEQYFGPGTRLTVT.

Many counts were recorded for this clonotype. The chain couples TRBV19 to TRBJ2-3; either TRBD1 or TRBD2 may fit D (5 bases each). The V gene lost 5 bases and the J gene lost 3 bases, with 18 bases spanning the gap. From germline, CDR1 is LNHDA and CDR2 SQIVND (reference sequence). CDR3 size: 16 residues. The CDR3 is CASSALVSGRTDTQYF. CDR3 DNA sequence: TGTGCCAGTAGTGCCCTGGTCTCAGGGAGAACAGATACGCAGTATTTT.

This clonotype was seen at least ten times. The CDR3 DNA reads TGTGCCAGCCAGCAACAGGGTAGCAATCAGCCCCAGCATTTT. It specifies CASQQQGSNQPQHF. This rearrangement joins TRBV7-8 to TRBJ1-5; a possible D gene is TRBD1 (6 bases). The CDR3 is made up of 14 amino acids. V lost 8 bases, J lost 0 bases, and 11 bases lay in between. From germline, CDR1 is SGHVS and CDR2 FQNEAQ.

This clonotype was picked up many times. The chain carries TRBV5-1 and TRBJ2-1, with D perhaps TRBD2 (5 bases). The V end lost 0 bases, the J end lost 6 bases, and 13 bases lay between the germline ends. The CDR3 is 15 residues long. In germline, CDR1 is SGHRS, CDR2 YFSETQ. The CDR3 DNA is TGCGCCAGCAGCTTGGACGTCGTCGGAGGCAATGAGCAGTTCTTC. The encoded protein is CASSLDVVGGNEQFF.